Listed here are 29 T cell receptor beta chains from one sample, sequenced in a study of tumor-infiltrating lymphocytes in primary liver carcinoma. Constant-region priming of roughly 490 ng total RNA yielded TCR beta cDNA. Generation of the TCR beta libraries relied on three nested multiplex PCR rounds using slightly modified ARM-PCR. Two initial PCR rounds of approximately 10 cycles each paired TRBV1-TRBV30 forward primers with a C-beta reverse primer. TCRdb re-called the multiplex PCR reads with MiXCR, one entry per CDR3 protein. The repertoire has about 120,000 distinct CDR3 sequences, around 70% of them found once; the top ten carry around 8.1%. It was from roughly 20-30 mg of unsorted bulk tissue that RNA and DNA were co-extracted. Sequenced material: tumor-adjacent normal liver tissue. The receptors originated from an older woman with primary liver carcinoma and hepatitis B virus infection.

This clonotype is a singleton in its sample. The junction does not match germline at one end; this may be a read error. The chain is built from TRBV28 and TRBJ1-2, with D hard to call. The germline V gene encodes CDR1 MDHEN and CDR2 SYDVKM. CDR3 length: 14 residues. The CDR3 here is CASSFLNKNYDYTF. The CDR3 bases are TGTGCCAGCAGTTTCCTCAACAAGAACTATGACTACACCTTC.

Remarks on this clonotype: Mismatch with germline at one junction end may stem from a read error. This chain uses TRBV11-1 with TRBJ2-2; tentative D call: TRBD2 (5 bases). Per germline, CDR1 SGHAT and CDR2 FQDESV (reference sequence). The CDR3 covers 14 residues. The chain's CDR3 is CASRPSLDTGELVF. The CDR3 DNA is TGTGCCAGTAGACCGAGCCTTGACACCGGGGAGCTGGTCTTT.

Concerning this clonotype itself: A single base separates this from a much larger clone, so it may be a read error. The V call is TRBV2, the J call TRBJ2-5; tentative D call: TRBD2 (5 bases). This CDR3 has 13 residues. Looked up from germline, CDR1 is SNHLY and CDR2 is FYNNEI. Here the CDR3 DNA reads TGTGCCACCCCTGGAGGATCCCGGAAGACCCGGTACTTC. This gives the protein CATPGGSRKTRYF.

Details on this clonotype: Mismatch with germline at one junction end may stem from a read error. The DNA of the CDR3 is TGCAGCCTTGCCCGACTAGCGGGAGAGGTGGAGCAATACTTC. Residues: CSLARLAGEVEQYF. This rearrangement joins TRBV29-1 to TRBJ2-7, with TRBD2 matching 12 bases. CDR3 size: 14 residues. Looked up from germline, CDR1 is SQVTM and CDR2 is ANQGSEA.

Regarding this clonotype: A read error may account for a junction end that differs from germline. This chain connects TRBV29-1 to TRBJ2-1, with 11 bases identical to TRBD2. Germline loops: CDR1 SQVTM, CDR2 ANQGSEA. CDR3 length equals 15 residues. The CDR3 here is CGVGEVAGGPAKQFF. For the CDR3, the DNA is TGCGGCGTTGGGGAGGTAGCGGGAGGGCCAGCTAAGCAGTTCTTC.

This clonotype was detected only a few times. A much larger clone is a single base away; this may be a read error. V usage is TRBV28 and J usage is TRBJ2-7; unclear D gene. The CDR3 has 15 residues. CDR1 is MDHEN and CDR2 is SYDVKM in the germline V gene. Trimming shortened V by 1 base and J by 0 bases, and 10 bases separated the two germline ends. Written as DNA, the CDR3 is TGTGCCAGCAGTTTATCGGCAAGGGTCTCCTACGAGCAGTACTTC. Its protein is CASSLSARVSYEQYF.

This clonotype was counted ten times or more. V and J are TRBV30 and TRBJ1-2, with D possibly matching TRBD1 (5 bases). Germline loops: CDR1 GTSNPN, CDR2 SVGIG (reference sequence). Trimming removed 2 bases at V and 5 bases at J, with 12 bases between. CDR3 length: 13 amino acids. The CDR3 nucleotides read TGTGCCTGGAGTAGCCAGGGTAGATATGGCTACACCTTC. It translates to CAWSSQGRYGYTF.

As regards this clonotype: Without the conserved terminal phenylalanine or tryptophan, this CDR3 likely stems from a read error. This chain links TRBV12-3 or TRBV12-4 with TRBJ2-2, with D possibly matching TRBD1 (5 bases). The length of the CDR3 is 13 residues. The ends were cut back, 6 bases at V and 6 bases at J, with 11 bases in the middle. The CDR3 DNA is TGTGCCAGCAGACCCAGGGTCTCCGGGGAGCTGTTTTCT. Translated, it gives CASRPRVSGELFS.

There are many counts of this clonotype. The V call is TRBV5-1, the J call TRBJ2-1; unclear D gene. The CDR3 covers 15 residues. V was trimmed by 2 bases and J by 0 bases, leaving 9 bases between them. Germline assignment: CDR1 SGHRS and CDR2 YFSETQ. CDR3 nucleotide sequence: TGCGCCAGCAGCTTAGACGTGGGCTCCTACAATGAGCAGTTCTTC. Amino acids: CASSLDVGSYNEQFF.

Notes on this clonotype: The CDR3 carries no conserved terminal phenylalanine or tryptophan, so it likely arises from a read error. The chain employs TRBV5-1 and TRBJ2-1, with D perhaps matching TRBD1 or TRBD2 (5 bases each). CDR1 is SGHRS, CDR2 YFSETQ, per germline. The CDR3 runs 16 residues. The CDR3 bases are TGCACCAGCAGCTTGGAGGACACGAGCTCCTACAATGAGCAGTTCCTC. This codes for CTSSLEDTSSYNEQFL.

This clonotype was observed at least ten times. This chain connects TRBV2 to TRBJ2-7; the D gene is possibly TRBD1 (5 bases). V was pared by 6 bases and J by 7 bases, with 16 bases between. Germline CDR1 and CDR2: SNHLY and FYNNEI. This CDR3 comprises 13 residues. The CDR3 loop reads CASSVDGAREQYF. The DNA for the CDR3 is TGTGCCAGCAGCGTAGATGGGGCACGGGAGCAGTACTTC. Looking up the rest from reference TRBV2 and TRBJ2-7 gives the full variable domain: EPEVTQTPSHQVTQMGQEVILRCVPISNHLYFYWYRQILGQKVEFLVSFYNNEISEKSEIFDDQFSVERPDGSNFTLKIRSTKLEDSAMYFCASSVDGAREQYFGPGTRLTVT.

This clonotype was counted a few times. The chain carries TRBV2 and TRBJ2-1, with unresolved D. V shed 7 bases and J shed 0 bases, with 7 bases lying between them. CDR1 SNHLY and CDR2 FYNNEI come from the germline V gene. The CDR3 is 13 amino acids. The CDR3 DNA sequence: TGTGCCAGCACAGCGAGCTCCTACAATGAGCAGTTCTTC. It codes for CASTASSYNEQFF.

The CDR3: CFSSLTSATTEQYF. The CDR3 nucleotides read TGTTTCAGCAGTTTAACTAGCGCTACTACGGAGCAGTACTTC. The rearrangement uses TRBV6-1 and TRBJ2-7; 7 nucleotides agree with TRBD2. CDR3 size: 14 residues. CDR1 is MNHNS and CDR2 is SASEGT in the germline V gene.

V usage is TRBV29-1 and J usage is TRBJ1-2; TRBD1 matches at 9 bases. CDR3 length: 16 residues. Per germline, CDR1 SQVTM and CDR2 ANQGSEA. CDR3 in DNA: TGCGGCATTGTACGGGGGACAGGGAGGGGCATCTATGGCTACACCTTC. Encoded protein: CGIVRGTGRGIYGYTF.

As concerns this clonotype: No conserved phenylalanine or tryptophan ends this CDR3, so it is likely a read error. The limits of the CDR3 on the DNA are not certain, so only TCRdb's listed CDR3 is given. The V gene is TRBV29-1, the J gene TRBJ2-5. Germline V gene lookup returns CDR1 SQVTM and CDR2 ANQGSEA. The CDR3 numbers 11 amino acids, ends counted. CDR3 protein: CSVEDVETRYY.

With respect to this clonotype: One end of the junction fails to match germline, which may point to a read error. The CDR3 is CSVSPTSDRYEQYF. CDR3 coding DNA: TGTAGCGTTTCTCCGACTAGCGACCGCTACGAGCAGTACTTC. This sequence joins TRBV29-1 and TRBJ2-7, with 8 nucleotides matching TRBD2. The CDR3 covers 14 residues. The V gene's germline CDR1 is SQVTM and CDR2 ANQGSEA.

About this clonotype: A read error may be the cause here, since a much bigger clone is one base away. In DNA, the CDR3 is TGCGCCAGCAGGCCCCTCGGACAGAGGAACACCGGGGAGCTGTTTTTT. Translation: CASRPLGQRNTGELFF. The chain is built from TRBV5-1 and TRBJ2-2; a weak D match, TRBD1 (6 bases). The CDR3 has 16 residues. The V end was cut by 5 bases, the J end by 1 base, with 15 bases between. CDR1 and CDR2 from the germline V gene are SGHRS and YFSETQ.

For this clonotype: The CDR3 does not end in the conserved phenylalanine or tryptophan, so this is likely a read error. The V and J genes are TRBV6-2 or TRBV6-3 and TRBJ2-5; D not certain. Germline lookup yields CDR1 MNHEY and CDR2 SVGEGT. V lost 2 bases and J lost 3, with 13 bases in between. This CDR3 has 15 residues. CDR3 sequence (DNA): TGTGCCAGCAGTTACGGTCCTAACTTGAAAGAGACCCAGTACTCC. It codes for CASSYGPNLKETQYS.

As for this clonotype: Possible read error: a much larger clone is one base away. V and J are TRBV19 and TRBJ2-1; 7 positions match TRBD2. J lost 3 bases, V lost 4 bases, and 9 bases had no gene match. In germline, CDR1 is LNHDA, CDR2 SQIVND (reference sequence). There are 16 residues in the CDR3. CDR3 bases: TGTGCCAGTAGTAGCCTAAGGACTAGGGGCTACAATGAGCAGTTCTTC. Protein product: CASSSLRTRGYNEQFF.

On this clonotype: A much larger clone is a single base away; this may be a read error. CDR3 protein: CTSNPAAGGSPLHF. In nucleotides, the CDR3 is TGTACCAGCAATCCAGCTGCTGGGGGCTCACCCCTCCACTTT. The chain carries TRBV28 and TRBJ1-6; D may be TRBD1 (6 bases). Germline CDR1 reads MDHEN; CDR2 reads SYDVKM. The CDR3 length is 14 residues.

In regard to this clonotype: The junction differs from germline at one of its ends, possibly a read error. The CDR3 loop is CASSFTSGKYNEQPF. As DNA, the CDR3 is TGTGCCAGCAGCTTCACTAGCGGAAAGTACAATGAGCAGCCCTTC. The chain is built from TRBV11-2 and TRBJ2-1; 8 bases map to TRBD2. Germline CDR1 reads SGHAT; CDR2 reads FQNNGV. CDR3 size: 15 residues.

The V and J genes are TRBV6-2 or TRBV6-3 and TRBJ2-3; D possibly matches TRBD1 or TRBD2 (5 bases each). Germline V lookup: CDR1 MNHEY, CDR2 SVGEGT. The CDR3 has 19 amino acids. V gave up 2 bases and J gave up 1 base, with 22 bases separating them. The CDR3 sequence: CASSYTYTGRRAGTDTQYF. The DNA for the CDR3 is TGTGCCAGCAGTTACACTTACACGGGACGAAGAGCGGGCACAGATACGCAGTATTTT.

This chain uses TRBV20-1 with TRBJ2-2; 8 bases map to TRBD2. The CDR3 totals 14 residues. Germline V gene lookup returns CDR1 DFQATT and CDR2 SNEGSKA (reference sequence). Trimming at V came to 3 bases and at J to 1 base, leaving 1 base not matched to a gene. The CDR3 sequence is CSARAGGNTGELFF. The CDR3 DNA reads TGCAGTGCTAGGGCGGGAGGGAACACCGGGGAGCTGTTTTTT.

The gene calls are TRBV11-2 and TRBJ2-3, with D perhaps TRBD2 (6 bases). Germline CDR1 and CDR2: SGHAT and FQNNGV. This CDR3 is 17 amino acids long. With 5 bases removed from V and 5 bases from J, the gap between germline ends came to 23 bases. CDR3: CASSRTRSSVSLDTQYF. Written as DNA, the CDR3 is TGTGCCAGCAGCCGAACGAGATCTAGCGTTAGCTTAGATACGCAGTATTTT.

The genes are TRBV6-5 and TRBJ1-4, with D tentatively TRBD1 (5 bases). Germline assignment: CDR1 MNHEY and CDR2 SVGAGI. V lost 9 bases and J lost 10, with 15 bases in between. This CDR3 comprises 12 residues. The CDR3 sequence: CARIGTAGKLFF. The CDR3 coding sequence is TGTGCCAGGATCGGGACTGCGGGAAAACTGTTTTTT.

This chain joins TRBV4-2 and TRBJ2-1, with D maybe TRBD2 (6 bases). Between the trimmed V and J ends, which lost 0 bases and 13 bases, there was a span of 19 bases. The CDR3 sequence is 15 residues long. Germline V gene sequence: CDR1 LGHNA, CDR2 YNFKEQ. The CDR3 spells CASSQDVGLPNKQFF. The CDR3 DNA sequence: TGTGCCAGCAGCCAAGATGTAGGACTACCTAATAAACAGTTCTTC.

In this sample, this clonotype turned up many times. The CDR3 spells CASSVAGQLAKNIQYF. Here the CDR3 DNA reads TGTGCCAGCTCGGTCGCAGGGCAACTAGCCAAAAACATTCAGTACTTC. The rearrangement uses TRBV7-8 and TRBJ2-4; maybe TRBD1 (5 bases). This CDR3 has 16 residues. CDR1 and CDR2 from the germline V gene are SGHVS and FQNEAQ. Trimming pared 8 bases from V and 0 bases from J, leaving 17 bases between.

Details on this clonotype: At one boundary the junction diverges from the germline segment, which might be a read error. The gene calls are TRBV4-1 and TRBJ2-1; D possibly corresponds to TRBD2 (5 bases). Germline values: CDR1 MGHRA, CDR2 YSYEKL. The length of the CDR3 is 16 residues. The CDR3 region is CTSGQSEVGSYNEQFF. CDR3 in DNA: TGCACCAGCGGCCAATCGGAAGTGGGCTCCTACAATGAGCAGTTCTTC.

The CDR3 region is CASSPGARDSSYEQYF. The CDR3 DNA follows: TGCGCCAGCAGCCCAGGGGCCCGGGACAGCTCATACGAGCAGTACTTC. The chain couples TRBV4-1 to TRBJ2-7; 7 bases align to TRBD1. The CDR3 runs to 16 residues. Germline CDR1 is MGHRA and CDR2 is YSYEKL. V trimming: 4 bases; J trimming: 4 bases; junction bases outside the gene matches: 13.